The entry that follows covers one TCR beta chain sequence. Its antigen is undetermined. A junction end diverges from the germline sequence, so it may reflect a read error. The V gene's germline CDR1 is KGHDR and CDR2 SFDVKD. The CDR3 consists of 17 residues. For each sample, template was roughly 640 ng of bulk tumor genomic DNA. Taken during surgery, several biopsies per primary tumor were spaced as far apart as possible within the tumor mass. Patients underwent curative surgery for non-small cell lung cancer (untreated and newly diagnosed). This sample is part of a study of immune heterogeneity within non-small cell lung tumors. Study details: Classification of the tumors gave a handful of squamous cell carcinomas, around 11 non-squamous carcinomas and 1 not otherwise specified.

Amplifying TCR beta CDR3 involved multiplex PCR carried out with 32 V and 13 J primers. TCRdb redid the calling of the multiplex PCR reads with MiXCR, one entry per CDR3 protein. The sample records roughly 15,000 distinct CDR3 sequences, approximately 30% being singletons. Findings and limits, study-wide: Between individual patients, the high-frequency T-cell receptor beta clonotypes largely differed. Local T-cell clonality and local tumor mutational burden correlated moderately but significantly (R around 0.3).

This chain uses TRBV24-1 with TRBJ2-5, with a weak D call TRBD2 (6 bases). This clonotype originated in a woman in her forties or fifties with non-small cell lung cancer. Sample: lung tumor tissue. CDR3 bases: TGTGCCACCGGTGATGCCGGCCGGGGGTCCTCTTTAGAGACCCAGTACTTC. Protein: CATGDAGRGSSLETQYF.